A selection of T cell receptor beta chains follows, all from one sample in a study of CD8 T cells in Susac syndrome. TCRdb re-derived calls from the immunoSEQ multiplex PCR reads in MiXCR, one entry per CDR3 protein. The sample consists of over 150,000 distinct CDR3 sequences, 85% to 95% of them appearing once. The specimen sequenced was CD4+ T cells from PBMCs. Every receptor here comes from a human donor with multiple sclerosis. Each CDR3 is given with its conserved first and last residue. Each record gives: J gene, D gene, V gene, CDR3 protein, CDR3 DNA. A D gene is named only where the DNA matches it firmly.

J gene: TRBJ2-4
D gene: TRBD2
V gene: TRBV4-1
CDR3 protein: CASSQEGGTSGSKNIQYF
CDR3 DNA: TGCGCCAGCAGCCAAGAAGGCGGGACTAGCGGGTCAAAAAACATTCAGTACTTC

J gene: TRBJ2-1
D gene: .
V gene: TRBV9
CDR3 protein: CASSARRLEFQSYNEQFF
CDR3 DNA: TGTGCCAGCAGCGCACGCCGACTAGAATTCCAGTCCTACAATGAGCAGTTCTTC

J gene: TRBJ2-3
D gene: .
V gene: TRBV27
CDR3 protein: CASISTNTDTQYF
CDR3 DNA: TGTGCCAGCATATCGACCAACACAGATACGCAGTATTTT

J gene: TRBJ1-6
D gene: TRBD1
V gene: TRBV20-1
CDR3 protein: CSVPGGVPYNSPLHF
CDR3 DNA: TGCAGTGTCCCAGGGGGGGTGCCCTATAATTCACCCCTCCACTTT

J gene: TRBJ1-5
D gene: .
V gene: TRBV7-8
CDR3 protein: CASSPHRTGNQPQHF
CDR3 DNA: TGTGCCAGCAGCCCCCACCGGACAGGCAATCAGCCCCAGCATTTT

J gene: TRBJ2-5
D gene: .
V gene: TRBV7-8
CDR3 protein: CASSSSGVVETQYF
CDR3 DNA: TGTGCCAGCAGCTCCTCAGGGGTGGTGGAGACCCAGTACTTC

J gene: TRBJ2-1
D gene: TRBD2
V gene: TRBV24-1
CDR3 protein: CATSGAGGTHEQFF
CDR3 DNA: TGTGCCACCAGTGGTGCGGGAGGGACGCATGAGCAGTTCTTC

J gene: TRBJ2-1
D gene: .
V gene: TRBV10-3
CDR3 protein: CAISDASTYNEQFF
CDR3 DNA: TGTGCCATCAGTGACGCGTCTACCTACAATGAGCAGTTCTTC

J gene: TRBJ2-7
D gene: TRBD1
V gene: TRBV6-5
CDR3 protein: CASSYAGQGTYEQYF
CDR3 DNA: TGTGCCAGCAGTTACGCGGGACAGGGAACCTACGAGCAGTACTTC

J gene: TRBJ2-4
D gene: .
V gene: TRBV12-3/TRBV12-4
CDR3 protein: CASRGLGGAIQYF
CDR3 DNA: TGTGCCAGCAGGGGTCTCGGCGGGGCCATTCAGTACTTC

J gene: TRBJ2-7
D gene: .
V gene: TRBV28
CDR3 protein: CASSTQAYYEQYF
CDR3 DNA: TGTGCCAGCAGTACGCAGGCGTACTACGAGCAGTACTTC

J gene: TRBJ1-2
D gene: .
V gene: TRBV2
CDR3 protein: CASSETGFDGYTF
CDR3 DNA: TGTGCCAGCAGTGAAACAGGGTTTGATGGCTACACCTTC

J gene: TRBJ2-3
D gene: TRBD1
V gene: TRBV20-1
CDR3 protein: CSAEGGRAQRKAGTDTQYF
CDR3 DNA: TGCAGTGCTGAAGGGGGCAGGGCCCAACGTAAGGCGGGCACAGATACGCAGTATTTT

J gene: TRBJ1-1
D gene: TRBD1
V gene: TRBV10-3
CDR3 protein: CAISGQGVNTEAFF
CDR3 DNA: TGTGCCATCAGCGGACAGGGCGTGAACACTGAAGCTTTCTTT

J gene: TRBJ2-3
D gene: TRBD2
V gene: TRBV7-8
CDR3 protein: CASSTRRGGQVDTQYF
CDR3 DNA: TGTGCCAGCAGCACCCGTCGCGGGGGGCAGGTGGATACGCAGTATTTT

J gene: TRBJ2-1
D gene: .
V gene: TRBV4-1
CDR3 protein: CASRSTQGSSYNEQFF
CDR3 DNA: TGCGCCAGCAGATCTACCCAAGGGAGCTCCTACAATGAGCAGTTCTTC